These T cell receptor beta chains were read from a single sample in a study of blood T cell repertoires in COVID-19. The protocol was immunoSEQ multiplex PCR, while the TCRdb copy is restricted to in-frame clones and leaves out a portion. The sample holds a few hundred thousand clones, just over 85% seen once. Material for sequencing was peripheral blood. The receptors come from a man older than 75 with acute or convalescent COVID-19. The CDR3 runs from the conserved cysteine through the conserved F or W. D genes are given only for firm matches. Clone size, where shown, is once, few, many, or a class for clones that have expanded.

CASSLGPDRLWGETQYF	TGTGCCAGCAGTTTAGGGCCAGACAGGCTATGGGGGGAGACCCAGTACTTC	NA	TRBJ2-5	NA	TRBV28
CASSEAGDSSTDTQYF	TGTGCCAGCAGTGAAGCAGGGGACTCCAGCACAGATACGCAGTATTTT	NA	TRBJ2-3	NA	TRBV6-1
CASSYRGLYEQYF	TGTGCCAGTTCATACAGGGGTCTCTACGAGCAGTACTTC	TRBD1	TRBJ2-7	NA	TRBV2
CASSPTASIGQFF	TGTGCCAGCAGCCCGACAGCGTCAATTGGGCAGTTCTTC	NA	TRBJ2-1	NA	TRBV7-2
CASSLRTVSGNTIYF	TGTGCCAGCAGCCTTCGGACAGTCTCTGGAAACACCATATATTTT	NA	TRBJ1-3	NA	TRBV3-1/TRBV3-2
CSASSGGDNEQFF	TGCAGTGCTAGTAGCGGGGGGGACAATGAGCAGTTCTTC	TRBD2	TRBJ2-1	NA	TRBV20-1
CASGRSSSGNTIYF	TGTGCCAGCGGAAGGAGCTCCTCTGGAAACACCATATATTTT	NA	TRBJ1-3	NA	TRBV11-2
CASSLDQGPSYNSPLHF	TGTGCCAGCAGCTTGGATCAGGGGCCTTCCTATAATTCACCCCTCCACTTT	NA	TRBJ1-6	NA	TRBV5-5
CASSSGLAGEPQFF	TGTGCCAGCAGTTCCGGACTAGCGGGGGAACCGCAGTTCTTC	TRBD2	TRBJ2-1	once	TRBV7-9
CASSRTGWDSNQPQHF	TGTGCCAGCAGCCGTACAGGGTGGGATAGCAATCAGCCCCAGCATTTT	NA	TRBJ1-5	NA	TRBV3-1/TRBV3-2
CASSMKTVEGNTIYF	TGTGCCAGTAGTATGAAGACAGTGGAGGGAAACACCATATATTTT	NA	TRBJ1-3	NA	TRBV19
CASSYSKLGEQYF	TGTGCCAGCAGTTACTCGAAACTCGGCGAGCAGTACTTC	NA	TRBJ2-7	NA	TRBV6-6
CASSYAAGSNSPLHF	TGTGCCAGCAGTTACGCCGCGGGGAGCAATTCACCCCTCCACTTT	NA	TRBJ1-6	NA	TRBV6-2/TRBV6-3
CASSRNPGTGDPTTF	TGTGCCAGTAGTAGAAATCCAGGGACAGGGGACCCTACAACCTTC	TRBD1	TRBJ1-2	NA	TRBV19
CASSFGLETEFEAFF	TGTGCCAGCAGTTTCGGACTCGAAACGGAATTTGAAGCTTTCTTT	NA	TRBJ1-1	once	TRBV6-2/TRBV6-3
CASSFRPTYEQYF	TGTGCCAGCAGTTTCAGGCCTACCTACGAGCAGTACTTC	NA	TRBJ2-7	NA	TRBV27
CASREYYEQYF	TGTGCCAGCAGGGAATACTACGAGCAGTACTTC	NA	TRBJ2-7	NA	TRBV2
CASSHTLDRVNQETQYF	TGTGCCAGCAGCCATACATTGGACAGGGTGAACCAAGAGACCCAGTACTTC	TRBD1	TRBJ2-5	NA	TRBV16
CASSQVLTSGSLHEQYF	TGCGCCAGCAGCCAAGTTCTTACTAGCGGGAGTCTCCACGAGCAGTACTTC	TRBD2	TRBJ2-7	NA	TRBV4-1
CASRNLAGLLGELFF	TGTGCCAGCAGAAATCTAGCGGGGCTTCTCGGGGAGCTGTTTTTT	TRBD2	TRBJ2-2	NA	TRBV2
CSVEEGQGGTEAFF	TGCAGCGTTGAAGAGGGGCAGGGGGGCACTGAAGCTTTCTTT	TRBD1	TRBJ1-1	NA	TRBV29-1
CASSDTGFSYNEQFF	TGTGCCAGCAGTGACACAGGCTTCTCCTACAATGAGCAGTTCTTC	NA	TRBJ2-1	NA	TRBV25-1
CATSRVGTGELFF	TGTGCCACCAGCAGAGTCGGGACCGGGGAGCTGTTTTTT	NA	TRBJ2-2	NA	TRBV15
CASSSKQVNSMNTEAFF	TGTGCCAGCAGCTCTAAGCAGGTTAATAGTATGAACACTGAAGCTTTCTTT	NA	TRBJ1-1	few	TRBV9
CASSFGGGQPQHF	TGTGCCAGCAGCTTCGGGGGGGGCCAGCCCCAGCATTTT	NA	TRBJ1-5	few	TRBV13
CASIDRGHGTEAFF	TGTGCCAGCATCGACAGGGGGCATGGGACTGAAGCTTTCTTT	TRBD1	TRBJ1-1	NA	TRBV5-4
CASSFSGAQETQYF	TGTGCCAGCAGTTTCTCGGGAGCACAAGAGACCCAGTACTTC	NA	TRBJ2-5	NA	TRBV27
CASSPTGVGGTQYF	TGTGCCAGCAGCCCAACAGGGGTCGGGGGGACCCAGTACTTC	NA	TRBJ2-5	once	TRBV6-5
CASTGTGNMNTEAFF	TGTGCCAGCACCGGGACAGGCAATATGAACACTGAAGCTTTCTTT	TRBD1	TRBJ1-1	NA	TRBV6-5
CASSRGGWDRNNSPLHF	TGTGCCAGCAGCAGAGGGGGGTGGGACAGAAATAATTCACCCCTCCACTTT	NA	TRBJ1-6	NA	TRBV21-1
CASSVVPSGIYEQYF	TGTGCCAGCAGCGTAGTTCCTAGCGGGATCTACGAGCAGTACTTC	TRBD2	TRBJ2-7	NA	TRBV9
CASSSLLAGGPDSGDEQFF	TGTGCCAGCAGCTCCCTACTAGCGGGAGGGCCGGATTCGGGGGATGAGCAGTTCTTC	TRBD2	TRBJ2-1	NA	TRBV7-4
CASSRTSGGHNEQFF	TGTGCCAGCAGTCGCACTAGCGGGGGTCACAATGAGCAGTTCTTC	TRBD2	TRBJ2-1	NA	TRBV7-3
CASSDGWDRSYEQYF	TGTGCCAGCAGTGACGGCTGGGACAGGTCCTACGAGCAGTACTTC	TRBD1	TRBJ2-7	NA	TRBV6-4
CASSERGGRSTNEKLFF	TGTGCCAGCAGTGAAAGGGGTGGAAGGTCAACTAATGAAAAACTGTTTTTT	NA	TRBJ1-4	NA	TRBV25-1
CASSMASGNYEQYF	TGTGCCAGTAGTATGGCTAGCGGAAACTACGAGCAGTACTTC	TRBD2	TRBJ2-7	NA	TRBV19
CASTETGVETQYF	TGTGCCAGCACCGAGACAGGGGTTGAGACCCAGTACTTC	TRBD1	TRBJ2-5	NA	TRBV28
CASSEKTSLLDTQYF	TGTGCCAGCAGTGAGAAGACTAGCCTATTGGATACGCAGTATTTT	TRBD2	TRBJ2-3	NA	TRBV2
CASSYTRQGAETQYF	TGTGCCAGCAGTTACACCAGACAGGGGGCTGAGACCCAGTACTTC	TRBD1	TRBJ2-5	NA	TRBV6-2/TRBV6-3
CASSPLTLAGQPQHF	TGTGCCAGCAGCCCCTTGACTCTCGCGGGACAGCCCCAGCATTTT	NA	TRBJ1-5	NA	TRBV7-8
CASSYSPGGSIGYTF	TGTGCCAGCAGTTACTCGCCAGGGGGGAGTATTGGCTACACCTTC	TRBD1	TRBJ1-2	NA	TRBV6-6
CASSPGTVSTNEKLFF	TGTGCCAGCAGCCCAGGGACAGTTTCAACTAATGAAAAACTGTTTTTT	TRBD1	TRBJ1-4	NA	TRBV5-8
CASSLMSGSSNEQFF	TGTGCCAGCAGCTTAATGAGCGGGAGTAGCAATGAGCAGTTCTTC	TRBD2	TRBJ2-1	NA	TRBV5-6
CASSLWGQGVTGELFF	TGTGCCAGCAGCTTATGGGGACAGGGAGTCACCGGGGAGCTGTTTTTT	TRBD1	TRBJ2-2	NA	TRBV7-3
CASSVVQGNTDTQYF	TGTGCCAGCAGCGTAGTACAGGGCAACACAGATACGCAGTATTTT	NA	TRBJ2-3	NA	TRBV9
CASDSQPSTDTQYF	TGTGCCAGCGATAGTCAACCTAGCACAGATACGCAGTATTTT	NA	TRBJ2-3	once	TRBV28
CASSVATGGSEQFF	TGTGCCAGCAGCGTAGCTACAGGGGGTAGTGAGCAGTTCTTC	TRBD1	TRBJ2-1	NA	TRBV9
CASSTRGHTEQYF	TGTGCCAGCAGCACCCGGGGACACACCGAGCAGTACTTC	NA	TRBJ2-7	NA	TRBV11-2
CASSATGTGGQPQHF	TGTGCCAGCAGCGCCACCGGGACAGGGGGACAGCCCCAGCATTTT	TRBD1	TRBJ1-5	NA	TRBV7-2
CASSMKWTGGFNGYTF	TGTGCCAGTAGTATGAAGTGGACAGGGGGGTTTAATGGCTACACCTTC	TRBD1	TRBJ1-2	NA	TRBV19
CASSGTVSYEQYF	TGTGCCAGCAGCGGGACAGTCTCCTACGAGCAGTACTTC	TRBD1	TRBJ2-7	few	TRBV5-6
CASSIPRTLAGGGNEQFF	TGTGCCAGTAGTATACCCCGGACGCTAGCGGGAGGGGGGAATGAGCAGTTCTTC	TRBD2	TRBJ2-1	NA	TRBV19
CASSPRQGGEAFF	TGTGCCAGCTCACCGAGGCAGGGTGGGGAAGCTTTCTTT	NA	TRBJ1-1	NA	TRBV18
CASSETGTGYNSPLHF	TGTGCCAGCAGCGAGACAGGGACGGGCTATAATTCACCCCTCCACTTT	TRBD1	TRBJ1-6	few	TRBV28
CAAGHPAGGQETQYF	TGTGCCGCTGGACACCCCGCGGGGGGCCAAGAGACCCAGTACTTC	NA	TRBJ2-5	NA	TRBV21-1
CSVDQVSLNTEAFF	TGCAGCGTTGATCAGGTTTCCCTAAACACTGAAGCTTTCTTT	NA	TRBJ1-1	NA	TRBV29-1
CASRPDRGYEQYF	TGTGCCAGCAGGCCGGACAGGGGCTACGAGCAGTACTTC	TRBD1	TRBJ2-7	NA	TRBV12-3/TRBV12-4